This entry lists 12 T cell receptor beta chains sequenced from one sample in a study of shared clonotypes between healthy human individuals. Sequencing used immunoSEQ multiplex PCR; TCRdb keeps in-frame clones, though not all of them. The data hold about 2.4 million clones, with around nine tenths observed a single time. Sequencing used naive CD4+ T cells sorted from blood. As to subset: CD45RA+ positively selected. These receptors originate from a young man in good health.

The V and J genes are TRBV19 and TRBJ1-6; tentative D call: TRBD1 (5 bases). V lost 8 bases and J 10 bases, leaving 15 bases between the germline ends. From germline, CDR1 is LNHDA and CDR2 SQIVND (reference sequence). The CDR3 loop spans 13 amino acids. The CDR3 loop is CASGTGLESPLHF. CDR3 nucleotides: TGTGCCAGTGGGACGGGGCTCGAGTCACCCCTCCACTTT.

V usage is TRBV5-6 and J usage is TRBJ2-3; 8 bases are shared with TRBD2. Germline values: CDR1 SGHDT, CDR2 YYEEEE. Trimming removed 2 bases from V and 2 bases from J; junction bases left unmatched: 7. The CDR3 sequence is 16 residues long. CDR3 sequence: CASSLGGSGVTDTQYF. CDR3 coding DNA: TGTGCCAGCAGCTTAGGGGGTAGCGGGGTCACAGATACGCAGTATTTT. Using reference TRBV5-6 and TRBJ2-3 for the parts outside the CDR3, the full variable domain is DAGVTQSPTHLIKTRGQQVTLRCSPKSGHDTVSWYQQALGQGPQFIFQYYEEEERQRGNFPDRFSGHQFPNYSSELNVNALLLGDSALYLCASSLGGSGVTDTQYFGPGTRLTVL.

The genes are TRBV11-2 and TRBJ2-7, with unresolved D. CDR1 is SGHAT, CDR2 FQNNGV, per germline. V lost 5 bases, J lost 2 bases, and 16 bases lay in between. This CDR3 has 15 amino acids. The CDR3 region is CASSPQRTGPYEQYF. The CDR3 DNA is TGTGCCAGCAGCCCACAGAGGACGGGCCCCTACGAGCAGTACTTC.

This clone was observed a single time. CDR3 sequence (DNA): TGTGCCATCAGTGAGCTAAGGGATCAAGAGACCCAGTACTTC. Its protein product is CAISELRDQETQYF. The chain is built from TRBV10-3 and TRBJ2-5; the D is unclear. The ends were cut back, 2 bases at V and 2 bases at J, with 9 bases in the middle. Germline V gives CDR1 ENHRY, CDR2 SYGVKD. The CDR3 loop spans 14 amino acids.

The chain links TRBV5-1 to TRBJ2-7, with D perhaps matching TRBD1 (5 bases). The CDR3 is 14 residues long. Germline V CDR1 and CDR2: SGHRS, YFSETQ. V gave up 2 bases and J gave up 5 bases, with 14 bases separating them. In nucleotides, the CDR3 is TGCGCCAGCAGCTTTGTAGGGGCAGACCACGAGCAGTACTTC. It is translated as CASSFVGADHEQYF.

As concerns this clone: This sample also contains other DNA sequences that code for the same CDR3. J is TRBJ1-3 and V is TRBV19; 7 positions agree with TRBD1. J lost 4 bases, V lost 4 bases, and 4 bases had no gene match. The CDR3 consists of 14 residues. Germline lookup yields CDR1 LNHDA and CDR2 SQIVND (reference sequence). For the CDR3, the DNA is TGTGCCAGTAGTACCGGGACAGCCGGAAACACCATATATTTT. This sequence encodes CASSTGTAGNTIYF.

This clone was seen just once. V gene TRBV27 combines with J gene TRBJ2-2; D may correspond to TRBD1 or TRBD2 (5 bases each). Germline V gives CDR1 MNHEY, CDR2 SMNVEV (reference sequence). Trimming stripped 3 bases from V and 4 bases from J, with 12 bases between. The length of the CDR3 is 15 residues. CDR3 bases: TGTGCCAGCAGTTTCTCTGGGACCCTCACCGGGGAGCTGTTTTTT. It encodes CASSFSGTLTGELFF.

This chain joins TRBV5-1 and TRBJ1-1, with D unclear. The CDR3 sequence is 15 residues long. V lost 0 bases, J lost 5 bases, and 14 bases lay in between. Germline-derived CDR1 and CDR2 are SGHRS and YFSETQ. The CDR3 reads CASSLGSHPRTEAFF. The DNA for the CDR3 is TGCGCCAGCAGCTTGGGTAGCCACCCGAGGACTGAAGCTTTCTTT.

The V and J genes are TRBV27 and TRBJ2-1; TRBD2 matches 11 bases. From germline, CDR1 is MNHEY and CDR2 SMNVEV (reference sequence). The CDR3 is 17 amino acids. V dropped 3 bases and J dropped 2; count of bases not matched to a gene: 6. The CDR3 coding sequence is TGTGCCAGCAGTTTCTACGGGACTAGCGGAGCCTACAATGAGCAGTTCTTC. It yields the protein CASSFYGTSGAYNEQFF.

This rearrangement joins TRBV5-1 to TRBJ1-5, with 8 bases aligning to TRBD1. V shed 4 bases and J 9 bases; nucleotides not matched to a gene: 15. The CDR3 is made up of 16 amino acids. CDR1 and CDR2 from the germline V gene are SGHRS and YFSETQ. The DNA of the CDR3 is TGCGCCAGCAGCCAAGATTTAGGACAGGGACGACGGCCCCAGCATTTT. Translating it yields CASSQDLGQGRRPQHF. Based on the CDR3 plus reference TRBV5-1 and TRBJ1-5, the full variable domain is KAGVTQTPRYLIKTRGQQVTLSCSPISGHRSVSWYQQTPGQGLQFLFEYFSETQRNKGNFPGRFSGRQFSNSRSEMNVSTLELGDSALYLCASSQDLGQGRRPQHFGDGTRLSIL.

Regarding this clone: Distinct nucleotide sequences in the sample also encode this CDR3. The chain is built from TRBV6-5 and TRBJ1-2; 10 bases fit TRBD1. V shed 4 bases, J shed 8 bases, and the junction held 7 bases outside the gene matches. The CDR3 sequence is 14 residues long. CDR1 MNHEY and CDR2 SVGAGI come from the germline V gene. CDR3 region: CASSSRQGAGGYTF. CDR3 nucleotide sequence: TGTGCCAGCAGTTCTCGACAGGGGGCAGGAGGCTACACCTTC.

This chain joins TRBV9 and TRBJ1-2; TRBD1 matches at 8 bases. Germline trimming cut 4 bases from V and 2 bases from J; bases unmatched to any gene: 7. Germline values: CDR1 SGDLS, CDR2 YYNGEE. The CDR3 has 15 amino acids. CDR3 coding DNA: TGTGCCAGCAGCACCGGACAGGGATCGAACTATGGCTACACCTTC. Its translation is CASSTGQGSNYGYTF.